The rows below give T cell receptor beta chains drawn from one sample of a study of T cells in localized non-small cell lung cancer. TCRdb's table, derived via immunoSEQ multiplex PCR, lists solely in-frame clones and lacks some. The table lists under 20,000 clones, 80% to 90% of them singletons. The sequences come from peripheral blood, collected before any cancer treatment. These receptor sequences come from a male donor at least 60 years old with stage I lung adenocarcinoma. Both conserved end residues are part of each CDR3. D genes are given only for firm matches. A clone size is listed for some rows: how often the clone was seen (once, few, many), or a class if it is expanded.

TRBV5-1	NA	NA	TRBJ2-5	TGCGCCAGCAGTAGGGGCGAGGGAGAGACCCAGTACTTC	CASSRGEGETQYF
TRBV4-2	few	TRBD1	TRBJ1-2	TGTGCCAGCAGCCCTAACATAGGACAGGCATCCAACTATGGCTACACCTTC	CASSPNIGQASNYGYTF
TRBV7-9	NA	NA	TRBJ1-1	TGTGCCAGCAGCTTAAGGGGTGTGGGCGCTGAAGCTTTCTTT	CASSLRGVGAEAFF
TRBV10-1	few	NA	TRBJ1-1	TGCGCCAGCAGTGCTGTGAACACTGAAGCTTTCTTT	CASSAVNTEAFF
TRBV6-5	NA	TRBD2	TRBJ2-1	TGTGCCAGCAGTTACCGACTAGCGGGGTTCAATGAGCAGTTCTTC	CASSYRLAGFNEQFF
TRBV5-6	few	NA	TRBJ2-7	TGTGCCAGCAGCCCGACAGAGTCCTACGAGCAGTACTTC	CASSPTESYEQYF
TRBV2	few	TRBD1	TRBJ2-6	TGTGCCAGCAGTTGGAACAGGGGGCTTGGGGCCAACGTCCTGACTTTC	CASSWNRGLGANVLTF
TRBV5-8	NA	TRBD2	TRBJ2-1	TGTGCCAGCAGCTTGGCCGGGGGGGGATACAATGAGCAGTTCTTC	CASSLAGGGYNEQFF
TRBV7-2	NA	NA	TRBJ2-6	TGTGCCAGCAGCCTGTACCTCTCTGGGGCCAACGTCCTGACTTTC	CASSLYLSGANVLTF
TRBV7-8	NA	NA	TRBJ2-7	TGTGCCAGCAGCTTAAGGCGCGGGGGCCCCTACGAGCAGTACTTC	CASSLRRGGPYEQYF
TRBV18	NA	TRBD1	TRBJ2-1	TGTGCCAGCTCACCAGTTAGGGGGCTCAATGAGCAGTTCTTC	CASSPVRGLNEQFF
TRBV19	NA	TRBD1	TRBJ1-1	TGTGCCACCACCTATACTACAGGGGGCCGCCCGGAAGCTTTCTTT	CATTYTTGGRPEAFF
TRBV28	once	TRBD1	TRBJ1-2	TGTGCCAGCAGTTTATGGGGACAGGGGGCTTATGGCTACACCTTC	CASSLWGQGAYGYTF
TRBV7-9	NA	TRBD2	TRBJ2-5	TGTGCCAGCAGCAACCTAGCGGGAGATTATGAGACCCAGTACTTC	CASSNLAGDYETQYF
TRBV5-6	NA	TRBD2	TRBJ2-2	TGTGCCAGCAGCCCTCGACTAGCGGGGGACATCCCCGGGGAGCTGTTTTTT	CASSPRLAGDIPGELFF